This is a list of T cell receptor beta chains from one sample in a study of T cell responses to AZD1222 COVID-19 vaccine. Repertoires were generated with immunoSEQ multiplex PCR, while TCRdb's copy carries only in-frame clones and drops some. The sample lists about 85,000 clones, roughly 88% occurring once. Sequenced material: peripheral blood, taken on day 0 of AZD1222 vaccination. Receptors originate from an adult in good health. Both conserved end residues are part of each CDR3. The D gene is left open where the match is weak. Clone size is not always given. Where it is, it says once, few, many or a class for expanded clones.

v_call: TRBV9; clone_size: NA; j_call: TRBJ2-1; d_call: NA; cdr3_aa: CASSPRLSSYNEQFF; cdr3_nt: TGTGCCAGCAGTCCGAGGTTGAGCTCCTACAATGAGCAGTTCTTC
v_call: TRBV6-5; clone_size: NA; j_call: TRBJ1-1; d_call: NA; cdr3_aa: CASSINGQNTEAFF; cdr3_nt: TGTGCCAGCAGCATAAATGGACAGAACACCGAAGCTTTCTTT
v_call: TRBV19; clone_size: NA; j_call: TRBJ1-5; d_call: NA; cdr3_aa: CASAQGHSNQPQHF; cdr3_nt: TGTGCCAGTGCACAGGGACATAGCAATCAGCCCCAGCATTTT
v_call: TRBV7-2; clone_size: NA; j_call: TRBJ2-2; d_call: NA; cdr3_aa: CASSLAGERTGELFF; cdr3_nt: TGTGCCAGCAGCTTAGCGGGGGAGAGAACCGGGGAGCTGTTTTTT
v_call: TRBV7-9; clone_size: NA; j_call: TRBJ1-4; d_call: TRBD1; cdr3_aa: CASSHGLGQGGEKLFF; cdr3_nt: TGTGCCAGCAGCCACGGTCTAGGACAGGGGGGTGAAAAACTGTTTTTT
v_call: TRBV6-5; clone_size: once; j_call: TRBJ2-5; d_call: TRBD1; cdr3_aa: CASSYSGQGRETQYF; cdr3_nt: TGTGCCAGCAGTTATTCGGGACAGGGGAGAGAGACCCAGTACTTC
v_call: TRBV5-1; clone_size: NA; j_call: TRBJ2-4; d_call: TRBD1; cdr3_aa: CASSLLQGDKNIQYF; cdr3_nt: TGCGCCAGCAGCTTGCTACAGGGGGACAAAAACATTCAGTACTTC
v_call: TRBV11-2; clone_size: NA; j_call: TRBJ2-7; d_call: NA; cdr3_aa: CASSPGHRGHEQYF; cdr3_nt: TGTGCCAGCAGCCCAGGACATCGGGGCCACGAGCAGTACTTC
v_call: TRBV5-4; clone_size: NA; j_call: TRBJ1-1; d_call: NA; cdr3_aa: CASSLDGGLNTEAFF; cdr3_nt: TGTGCCAGCAGCTTGGATGGGGGGCTGAACACTGAAGCTTTCTTT
v_call: TRBV5-1; clone_size: NA; j_call: TRBJ2-1; d_call: TRBD2; cdr3_aa: CASKRGSGSSYNEQFF; cdr3_nt: TGCGCCAGCAAACGGGGTAGCGGGAGCTCCTACAATGAGCAGTTCTTC
v_call: TRBV7-8; clone_size: NA; j_call: TRBJ1-6; d_call: NA; cdr3_aa: CASSLGRSNSPLHF; cdr3_nt: TGTGCCAGCAGCTTAGGGCGGTCCAATTCACCCCTCCACTTT
v_call: TRBV18; clone_size: NA; j_call: TRBJ1-1; d_call: NA; cdr3_aa: CASSPGRTEAFF; cdr3_nt: TGTGCCAGCTCACCAGGGCGAACTGAAGCTTTCTTT
v_call: TRBV3-1/TRBV3-2; clone_size: NA; j_call: TRBJ2-1; d_call: NA; cdr3_aa: CASSPQAIAYNEQFF; cdr3_nt: TGTGCCAGCAGCCCACAGGCTATCGCATACAATGAGCAGTTCTTC
v_call: TRBV28; clone_size: NA; j_call: TRBJ2-7; d_call: TRBD2; cdr3_aa: CATSLVAGSHEQYF; cdr3_nt: TGTGCCACCAGTTTGGTAGCGGGGTCCCACGAGCAGTACTTC
v_call: TRBV19; clone_size: NA; j_call: TRBJ1-2; d_call: NA; cdr3_aa: CASSIAGGVSGYTF; cdr3_nt: TGTGCCAGTAGTATAGCTGGGGGCGTTAGTGGCTACACCTTC
v_call: TRBV5-4; clone_size: NA; j_call: TRBJ2-1; d_call: TRBD2; cdr3_aa: CASSFYSGRVYNEQFF; cdr3_nt: TGTGCCAGCAGCTTTTATAGCGGGAGGGTATACAATGAGCAGTTCTTC
v_call: TRBV5-6; clone_size: once; j_call: TRBJ2-1; d_call: NA; cdr3_aa: CASSPNFGAINEQFF; cdr3_nt: TGTGCCAGCAGCCCCAACTTCGGGGCAATTAATGAGCAGTTCTTC
v_call: TRBV24-1; clone_size: NA; j_call: TRBJ2-5; d_call: TRBD2; cdr3_aa: CATSDCAYGGRAWETQYF; cdr3_nt: TGTGCCACCAGTGATTGTGCGTATGGCGGGAGGGCCTGGGAGACCCAGTACTTC
v_call: TRBV3-1/TRBV3-2; clone_size: NA; j_call: TRBJ1-2; d_call: NA; cdr3_aa: CASSQTSYYGYTF; cdr3_nt: TGTGCCAGCAGCCAAACCAGCTACTATGGCTACACCTTC
v_call: TRBV9; clone_size: NA; j_call: TRBJ1-1; d_call: NA; cdr3_aa: CASNPGNGNTEAFF; cdr3_nt: TGTGCCAGCAACCCAGGGAATGGCAACACTGAAGCTTTCTTT
v_call: TRBV14; clone_size: NA; j_call: TRBJ1-2; d_call: NA; cdr3_aa: CASSQGISSSGYGYTF; cdr3_nt: TGTGCCAGCAGCCAAGGTATATCCAGTTCAGGCTATGGCTACACCTTC
v_call: TRBV2; clone_size: NA; j_call: TRBJ1-5; d_call: NA; cdr3_aa: CASKLRGESNQPQHF; cdr3_nt: TGTGCCAGCAAGTTGAGGGGTGAGAGCAATCAGCCCCAGCATTTT
v_call: TRBV11-2; clone_size: NA; j_call: TRBJ2-7; d_call: TRBD2; cdr3_aa: CASSLGASGRNYEQYF; cdr3_nt: TGTGCCAGCAGCTTAGGGGCTAGCGGGAGAAACTACGAGCAGTACTTC
v_call: TRBV2; clone_size: NA; j_call: TRBJ2-7; d_call: TRBD2; cdr3_aa: CASQGTRLEQYF; cdr3_nt: TGTGCCAGCCAAGGGACTAGGCTCGAGCAGTACTTC
v_call: TRBV29-1; clone_size: NA; j_call: TRBJ1-5; d_call: NA; cdr3_aa: CSVRTAANQPQHF; cdr3_nt: TGCAGCGTTCGGACAGCCGCGAATCAGCCCCAGCATTTT
v_call: TRBV10-3; clone_size: NA; j_call: TRBJ1-2; d_call: NA; cdr3_aa: CAISESSDYGYTF; cdr3_nt: TGTGCCATCAGTGAGTCGTCCGACTATGGCTACACCTTC
v_call: TRBV28; clone_size: NA; j_call: TRBJ1-6; d_call: TRBD1; cdr3_aa: CASNTDMRQGANSPLHF; cdr3_nt: TGTGCCAGCAACACCGACATGCGACAGGGGGCGAATTCACCCCTCCACTTT
v_call: TRBV18; clone_size: NA; j_call: TRBJ1-2; d_call: NA; cdr3_aa: CASSLQNVDTGYTF; cdr3_nt: TGTGCCAGCTCACTACAAAACGTGGATACTGGCTACACCTTC
v_call: TRBV7-9; clone_size: NA; j_call: TRBJ1-1; d_call: NA; cdr3_aa: CASSLGYSPFEAFF; cdr3_nt: TGTGCCAGCAGCTTAGGGTACAGTCCCTTTGAAGCTTTCTTT
v_call: TRBV10-3; clone_size: NA; j_call: TRBJ1-2; d_call: TRBD1; cdr3_aa: CAISESRDRGPPGNGYTF; cdr3_nt: TGTGCCATCAGTGAGTCGAGGGACAGGGGACCCCCCGGGAATGGCTACACCTTC
v_call: TRBV7-8; clone_size: once; j_call: TRBJ1-3; d_call: NA; cdr3_aa: CASINWGRGPSGNTIYF; cdr3_nt: TGTGCCAGCATCAATTGGGGCAGAGGACCGTCTGGAAACACCATATATTTT
v_call: TRBV27; clone_size: NA; j_call: TRBJ1-5; d_call: TRBD1; cdr3_aa: CASSPTGGESSQPQHF; cdr3_nt: TGTGCCAGCAGCCCCACAGGGGGAGAGTCTAGCCAGCCCCAGCATTTT
v_call: TRBV2; clone_size: NA; j_call: TRBJ2-1; d_call: NA; cdr3_aa: CASSARDWRNEQFF; cdr3_nt: TGTGCCAGCAGTGCCCGGGACTGGAGGAATGAGCAGTTCTTC
v_call: TRBV18; clone_size: NA; j_call: TRBJ1-5; d_call: TRBD1; cdr3_aa: CASSLTGGRQPQHF; cdr3_nt: TGTGCCAGCTCCCTGACAGGGGGAAGGCAGCCCCAGCATTTT
v_call: TRBV3-1/TRBV3-2; clone_size: NA; j_call: TRBJ1-3; d_call: NA; cdr3_aa: CASSQEPYYTIYF; cdr3_nt: TGTGCCAGCAGCCAAGAGCCGTATTACACCATATATTTT
v_call: TRBV21-1; clone_size: NA; j_call: TRBJ1-2; d_call: NA; cdr3_aa: CASSRGTLAGGYTF; cdr3_nt: TGTGCCAGCAGCCGGGGGACATTGGCTGGTGGCTACACCTTC
v_call: TRBV28; clone_size: NA; j_call: TRBJ2-2; d_call: TRBD2; cdr3_aa: CASSRMRGGRPTGELFF; cdr3_nt: TGTGCCAGCAGTCGGATGCGGGGCGGGAGGCCCACCGGGGAGCTGTTTTTT
v_call: TRBV12-3/TRBV12-4; clone_size: NA; j_call: TRBJ1-5; d_call: NA; cdr3_aa: CASSNNHQPQHF; cdr3_nt: TGTGCCAGCAGCAATAACCATCAGCCCCAGCATTTT
v_call: TRBV6-5; clone_size: NA; j_call: TRBJ2-5; d_call: TRBD2; cdr3_aa: CASRSSGSYLTQYF; cdr3_nt: TGTGCCAGCAGATCTAGCGGGAGCTACCTCACCCAGTACTTC
v_call: TRBV27; clone_size: NA; j_call: TRBJ1-1; d_call: NA; cdr3_aa: CASSLSSSGPVTEAFF; cdr3_nt: TGTGCCAGCAGTTTATCGAGTAGTGGACCCGTGACTGAAGCTTTCTTT
v_call: TRBV20-1; clone_size: NA; j_call: TRBJ1-3; d_call: NA; cdr3_aa: CSASVGTFGNTIYF; cdr3_nt: TGCAGTGCTAGTGTGGGCACCTTTGGAAACACCATATATTTT
v_call: TRBV9; clone_size: NA; j_call: TRBJ2-7; d_call: NA; cdr3_aa: CASSVATNGREQYF; cdr3_nt: TGTGCCAGCAGCGTAGCTACAAATGGGAGGGAGCAGTACTTC